The clone carrying this T cell receptor beta chain has just a few counts. The target antigen is unknown. The CDR3 is 14 residues long. Germline assignment: CDR1 SGHNT and CDR2 YYREEE (reference sequence). Trimming pared 4 bases from V and 2 bases from J, leaving 12 bases between. The data derive from a study of cytomegalovirus exposure and HLA in healthy donors. Study-wide background: Early on, a data release was issued that held tens of millions of unique TCRs from HLA-typed donors.

With 60 Vbeta and 13 Jbeta primers, the PCR was carried out. Profiling relied on immunoSEQ multiplex PCR, and the TCRdb table lists in-frame clones only, not all of them. The top ten hold approximately 8.4% of the sample, which has under 200,000 clones, over 9.5% seen once. Overall study findings and caveats: With further analysis later on, most CMV-associated TCR beta chains appeared HLA-restricted. Some highly shared sequence variants likely arose as a pipeline artifact. As confirmed in vitro, three CMV-associated chains were specific for CMV antigens.

Sequenced sample: PBMCs. The TCR comes from a man aged 45-60 years in good health and CMV-seropositive. This rearrangement joins TRBV5-4 to TRBJ2-5; the D gene is possibly TRBD1 (5 bases). Written as DNA, the CDR3 is TGTGCCAGCAGCGGCAGGGTGGGTCAAGAGACCCAGTACTTC. This gives the protein CASSGRVGQETQYF.